Listed here is a single TCR beta chain. Antigen specificity is unknown. The assay was immunoSEQ multiplex PCR, and TCRdb's table has in-frame clones only and misses some. The profile shows roughly 62,000 clones, about 88% of them singletons. CDR3 length: 14 amino acids. From germline, CDR1 is SGHRS and CDR2 YFSETQ. The J segment lost 2 bases and the V segment lost 2 bases, leaving 0 bases of the junction unmatched. This record belongs to a study of a mutant IDH1 vaccine in newly diagnosed glioma. Across the whole study: Investigators started vaccination 4-6 weeks after radiotherapy alone, or with temozolomide cycles. Findings and limits, study-wide: Whatever changes occurred in top peripheral T cell clonotypes seemed unrelated to pseudoprogression.

Time point noted: week 5, during vaccination. The investigators gave 300 ug of mutant IDH1 20-mer peptide in each vaccine dose, together with topical imiquimod. Diagnosis in the donors showed new WHO grade 3 or 4 astrocytomas that were IDH1-mutant and ATRX-lost. V is TRBV5-1 and J is TRBJ2-1, with 8 bases fitting TRBD2. This sequence originates from a woman aged 45-65 years with glioma. Sequenced material: PBMCs, taken from a glioma patient whose treatment included an IDH1 peptide vaccine. CDR3 bases: TGCGCCAGCAGCTTTAGCGGGGCCTACAATGAGCAGTTCTTC. Translated, it gives CASSFSGAYNEQFF.